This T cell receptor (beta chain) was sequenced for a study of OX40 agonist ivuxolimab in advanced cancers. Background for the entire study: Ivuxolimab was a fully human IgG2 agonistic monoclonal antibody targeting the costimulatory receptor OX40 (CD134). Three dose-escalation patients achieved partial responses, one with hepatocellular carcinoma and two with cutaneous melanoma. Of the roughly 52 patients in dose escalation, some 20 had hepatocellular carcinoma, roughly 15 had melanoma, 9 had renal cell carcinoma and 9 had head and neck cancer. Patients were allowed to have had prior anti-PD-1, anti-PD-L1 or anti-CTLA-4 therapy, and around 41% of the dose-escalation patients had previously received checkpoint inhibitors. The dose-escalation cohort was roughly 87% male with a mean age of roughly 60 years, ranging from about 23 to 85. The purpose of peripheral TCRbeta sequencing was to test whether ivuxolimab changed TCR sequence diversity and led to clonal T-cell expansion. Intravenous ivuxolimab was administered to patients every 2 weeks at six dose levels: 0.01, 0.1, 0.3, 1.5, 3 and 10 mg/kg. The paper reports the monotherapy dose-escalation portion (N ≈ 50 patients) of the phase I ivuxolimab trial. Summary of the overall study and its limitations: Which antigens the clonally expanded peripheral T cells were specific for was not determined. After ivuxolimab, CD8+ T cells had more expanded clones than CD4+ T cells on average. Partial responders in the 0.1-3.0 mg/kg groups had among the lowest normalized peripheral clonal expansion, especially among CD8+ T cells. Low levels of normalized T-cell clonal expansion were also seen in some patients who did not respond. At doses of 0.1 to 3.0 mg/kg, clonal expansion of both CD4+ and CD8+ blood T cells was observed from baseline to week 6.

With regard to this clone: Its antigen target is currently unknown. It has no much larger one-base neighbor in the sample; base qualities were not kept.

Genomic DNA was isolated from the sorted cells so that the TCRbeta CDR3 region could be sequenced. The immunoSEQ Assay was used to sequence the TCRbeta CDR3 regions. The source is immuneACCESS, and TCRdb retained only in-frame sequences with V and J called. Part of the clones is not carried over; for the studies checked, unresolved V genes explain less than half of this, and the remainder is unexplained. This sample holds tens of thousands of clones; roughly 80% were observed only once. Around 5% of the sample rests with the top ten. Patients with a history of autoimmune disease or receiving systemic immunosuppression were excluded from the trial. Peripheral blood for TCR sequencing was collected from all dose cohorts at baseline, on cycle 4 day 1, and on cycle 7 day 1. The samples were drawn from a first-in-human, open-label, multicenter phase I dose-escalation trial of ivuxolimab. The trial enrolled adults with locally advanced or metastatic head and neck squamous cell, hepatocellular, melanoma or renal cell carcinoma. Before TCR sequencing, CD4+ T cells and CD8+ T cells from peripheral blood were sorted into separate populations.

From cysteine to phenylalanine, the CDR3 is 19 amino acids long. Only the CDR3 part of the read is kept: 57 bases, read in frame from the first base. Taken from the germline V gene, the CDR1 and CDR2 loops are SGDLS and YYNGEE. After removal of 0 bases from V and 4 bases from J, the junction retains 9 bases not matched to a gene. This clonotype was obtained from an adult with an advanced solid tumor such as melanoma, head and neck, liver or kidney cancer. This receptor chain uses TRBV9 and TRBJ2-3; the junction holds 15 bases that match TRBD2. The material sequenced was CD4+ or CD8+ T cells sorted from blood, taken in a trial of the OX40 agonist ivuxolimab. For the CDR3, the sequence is CASSVAGLAGGWRADTQYF. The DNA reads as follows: TGTGCCAGCAGCGTAGCTGGACTAGCGGGGGGGTGGCGGGCAGATACGCAGTATTTT. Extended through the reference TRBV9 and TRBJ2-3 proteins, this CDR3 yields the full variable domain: DSGVTQTPKHLITATGQRVTLRCSPRSGDLSVYWYQQSLDQGLQFLIQYYNGEERAKGNILERFSAQQFPDLHSELNLSSLELGDSALYFCASSVAGLAGGWRADTQYFGPGTRLTVL.